The clone carrying this T cell receptor (beta chain) was seen many times. The germline gives CDR1 SEHNR, CDR2 FQNEAQ (reference sequence). The CDR3 consists of 15 residues. Trimming left V 1 base short and J 0 bases short, with 10 bases between. MiXCR, run by TCRdb on the RT-PCR reads, gives a single entry per CDR3 protein. This sample has about 680,000 distinct CDR3 sequences, with approximately 15% found just once. The rearrangement links TRBV7-9 to TRBJ2-7, with D perhaps matching TRBD1 or TRBD2 (5 bases each). This TCR came from a female donor in good health, serving as a healthy control. Sequencing was carried out using memory CD4+ T cells from blood. The CDR3 region is CASSLGQGDSYEQYF. Written as DNA, the CDR3 is TGTGCCAGCAGCTTAGGGCAGGGAGACTCCTACGAGCAGTACTTC.